This TCR beta chain appears in the sequencing data of a study of human T cells and chemical hapten exposure. Study overall: In the sensitization step, 2% DPC was placed on about 2 cm by about 2 cm of upper inner arm skin. General observations from the study: The donor cohort had alopecia, so its immune response may not match that of healthy people.

Per the original data handling: Samples had a median of 95,638 TCRs, ranging roughly 23,224 to 690,600. TCRdb processed the RACE reads anew with MiXCR; each CDR3 protein has one entry. For this entry, the V and J calls and clone size follow TCRdb and not the study's own pipeline. This sample has 45,000 to 65,000 distinct CDR3 sequences, with more than 8% found just once. This clonotype was seen ten or more times. Its antigen is currently unknown. The time point: pre-sensitization, week 0. Treatment given: therapeutic diphenylcyclopropenone sensitization with weekly scalp DPC. The starting material, unfractionated whole blood, was used for total RNA extraction. This sample comprised whole blood, obtained in connection with sensitization to the hapten diphenylcyclopropenone (DPC). The TCR originated in a man in his forties with alopecia areata. Some clones in this sample may be carry-over from other donors' samples.

The CDR3 DNA is TGCAGCGTTGAAGAGGCAGGGGGTAGGTACGAGCAGTACTTC. Translation gives CSVEEAGGRYEQYF. The chain combines TRBV29-1 with TRBJ2-7, with TRBD1 identical over 7 bases. The V gene's germline CDR1 is SQVTM and CDR2 ANQGSEA. The CDR3 consists of 14 residues. Trimming took 0 bases from V and 4 from J; bases not matched to a gene: 6.